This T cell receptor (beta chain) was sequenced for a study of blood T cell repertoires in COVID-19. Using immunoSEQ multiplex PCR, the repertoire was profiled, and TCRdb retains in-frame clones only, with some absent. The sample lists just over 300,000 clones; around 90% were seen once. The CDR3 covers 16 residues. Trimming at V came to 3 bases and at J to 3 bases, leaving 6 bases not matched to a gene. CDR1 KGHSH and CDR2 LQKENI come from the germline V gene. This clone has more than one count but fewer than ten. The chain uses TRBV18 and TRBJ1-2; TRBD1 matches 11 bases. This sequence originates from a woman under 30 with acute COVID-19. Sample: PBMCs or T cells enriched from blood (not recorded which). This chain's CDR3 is CASSPNGGQGDYGYTF. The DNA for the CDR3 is TGTGCCAGCTCACCGAACGGGGGACAGGGGGACTATGGCTACACCTTC.